This T cell receptor beta chain was obtained from a study of blood T cell repertoires in COVID-19. Worth noting for this clone: At one of its ends the junction is not consistent with the germline gene, which may arise from a read error.

In the authors' methods: Amplification with reference gene primers provided the estimates of nucleated cell counts. Sequencing was performed with immunoSEQ multiplex PCR; in TCRdb, only in-frame clones are kept and a portion is missing. V and J calls and clone size are as listed in that table; D and trimming were resolved from the DNA. The sample lists about 180,000 clones; around 82% were seen once. CDR3 length: 14 amino acids. Germline values: CDR1 SGHTA, CDR2 FQGNSA. The rearrangement joins TRBV7-2 to TRBJ1-2, with TRBD1 identical over 8 bases. Sequenced material: peripheral blood. The source is a woman older than 75 with acute or convalescent COVID-19. The CDR3 protein is CASSLADRAINSNF. DNA of the CDR3: TGTGCCAGCAGCTTAGCGGACAGGGCGATTAATTCTAACTTC.